The 27 T cell receptor beta chains in this list originate from one sample, sequenced in a study of beta chain features in type 1 diabetes listed by TCRdb under 2018. Library generation was performed with the immunoSEQ multiplex PCR assay. The entire amount of isolated RNA was reverse transcribed using the High Capacity cDNA Reverse Transcription Kit, so the sequenced TCRB transcripts were expressed ones. The immuneACCESS repertoire file appears here via TCRdb, limited to in-frame rearrangements. These files lack a portion of the clones; in checked studies, under half of the deficit traces to unresolved V genes, and the cause of the others is not known. The sample data list a few hundred thousand clones, and roughly 15% of these were observed just once. Around 0.02% of the sample is held by the ten biggest clonotypes. Sequenced input: naive CD4+ T cells from blood. Reading the label with the study, this specimen's cell subset or site is: true naive CD4+ T cells. The receptors derive from a woman aged 18-29 years in good health.

A few counts support this clone. The rearrangement uses TRBV7-2 and TRBJ2-5, with D possibly matching TRBD1 (6 bases). This CDR3 is 15 amino acids long. Trimming removed 5 bases from V and 5 bases from J, with 18 bases in between. Germline V gene sequence: CDR1 SGHTA, CDR2 FQGNSA. The CDR3 sequence is CASSPMGHRAETQYF. The DNA for the CDR3 is TGTGCCAGCAGCCCGATGGGACACCGCGCGGAGACCCAGTACTTC.

The chain is built from TRBV11-1 and TRBJ2-2; 9 nucleotides line up with TRBD2. With V trimmed by 5 bases and J by 7 bases, 11 bases remained unmatched. The CDR3 spans 16 residues. Germline V lookup: CDR1 SGHAT, CDR2 FQDESV (reference sequence). The CDR3 DNA reads as TGTGCCAGCAGCCACAGCGCGGGAGGGCGAGGCGGGGAGCTGTTTTTT. Its protein is CASSHSAGGRGGELFF.

The J gene is TRBJ2-7, the V gene TRBV7-9; 12 nucleotides align to TRBD1. Germline V gives CDR1 SEHNR, CDR2 FQNEAQ (reference sequence). Unmatched junction bases numbered 8, after V lost 4 bases and J lost 4 bases. This CDR3 is 16 amino acids long. The CDR3 reads CASSSRDRGLRYEQYF. The CDR3 nucleotides are TGTGCCAGCAGCTCGAGGGACAGGGGGCTGCGGTACGAGCAGTACTTC.

This clone was recorded a few times. J is TRBJ2-3 and V is TRBV9; TRBD2 matches at 8 bases. Trimming cost V 4 bases and J 0 bases; bases outside gene matches: 4. There are 15 residues in the CDR3. Per the germline V gene, CDR1 is SGDLS and CDR2 is YYNGEE. CDR3 sequence (DNA): TGTGCCAGCAGCATCTCTAGCGGGAGCACAGATACGCAGTATTTT. Translating it yields CASSISSGSTDTQYF. The entire variable domain, with the rest obtained from reference TRBV9 and TRBJ2-3, is as follows: DSGVTQTPKHLITATGQRVTLRCSPRSGDLSVYWYQQSLDQGLQFLIQYYNGEERAKGNILERFSAQQFPDLHSELNLSSLELGDSALYFCASSISSGSTDTQYFGPGTRLTVL.

A few counts support this clone. The chain couples TRBV6-4 to TRBJ2-1; D is perhaps TRBD1 (6 bases). Germline values: CDR1 MRHNA, CDR2 SNTAGT. This CDR3 has 13 residues. Trimming left V 4 bases short and J 8 bases short, with 12 bases between. The CDR3 region has the DNA TGTGCCAGCAGTGTACAGGGTGCCGATGAGCAGTTCTTC. As protein: CASSVQGADEQFF.

V usage is TRBV7-9 and J usage is TRBJ2-3; D possibly corresponds to TRBD2 (6 bases). The V gene lost 5 bases and the J gene lost 3 bases, with 18 bases spanning the gap. Per germline, CDR1 SEHNR and CDR2 FQNEAQ (reference sequence). The CDR3 extends over 16 amino acids. The CDR3 spells CASSPLAAVVTDTQYF. CDR3 in DNA: TGTGCCAGCAGCCCTTTAGCGGCCGTTGTTACAGATACGCAGTATTTT.

The chain couples TRBV7-2 to TRBJ2-3; no clear D gene. Trimming cost V 5 bases and J 11 bases, with 17 bases left between them. The CDR3 totals 13 residues. Germline values: CDR1 SGHTA, CDR2 FQGNSA. The CDR3: CASSPLPETKQYF. Written as DNA, the CDR3 is TGTGCCAGCAGCCCCCTCCCTGAGACAAAGCAGTATTTT. Combining the CDR3 with reference TRBV7-2 and TRBJ2-3 gives the whole variable domain GAGVSQSPSNKVTEKGKDVELRCDPISGHTALYWYRQSLGQGLEFLIYFQGNSAPDKSGLPSDRFSAERTGGSVSTLTIQRTQQEDSAVYLCASSPLPETKQYFGPGTRLTVL.

This clone was seen a handful of times. This rearrangement joins TRBV19 to TRBJ1-5; 9 bases align to TRBD1. CDR3 size: 15 residues. V was clipped by 7 bases and J by 3 bases; unmatched bases: 7. Germline loops: CDR1 LNHDA, CDR2 SQIVND (reference sequence). The CDR3 DNA is TGTGCCAGTACCTTGGACAGGGGTGACAATCAGCCCCAGCATTTT. As protein: CASTLDRGDNQPQHF.

This chain links TRBV29-1 with TRBJ1-1, with D possibly being TRBD1 (6 bases). Germline V lookup: CDR1 SQVTM, CDR2 ANQGSEA. The CDR3 contains 14 residues. The V gene lost 4 bases and the J gene lost 1 base, with 13 bases spanning the gap. CDR3 DNA: TGCAGCGTTGGGCCAGGGGATACGAACACTGAAGCTTTCTTT. It is translated as CSVGPGDTNTEAFF.

The chain employs TRBV6-6 and TRBJ2-1; the D gene is possibly TRBD1 (5 bases). Germline V lookup: CDR1 MNHNY, CDR2 SVGAGI (reference sequence). This CDR3 is 14 amino acids long. Trimming stripped 7 bases from V and 5 bases from J, with 15 bases between. In DNA form, the CDR3 reads TGTGCCAGCATTCAAGGGCAGGGCGACAATGAGCAGTTCTTC. Protein: CASIQGQGDNEQFF.

This clone was counted a few times. The chain combines TRBV19 with TRBJ2-7, with 9 bases aligning to TRBD1. V dropped 4 bases and J dropped 1; count of bases not matched to a gene: 5. Looked up from germline, CDR1 is LNHDA and CDR2 is SQIVND (reference sequence). CDR3 length: 15 residues. The CDR3 sequence is CASSRRQGVSYEQYF. In nucleotides, the CDR3 is TGTGCCAGTAGTAGAAGACAGGGGGTTTCCTACGAGCAGTACTTC.

V is TRBV6-1 and J is TRBJ2-7; TRBD1 aligns across 7 bases. Trimming removed 5 bases from V and 6 bases from J; junction bases left unmatched: 13. CDR1 and CDR2 (germline): MNHNS, SASEGT. The CDR3 consists of 15 residues. CDR3 region: CASSRQGENRVEQYF. DNA for the CDR3: TGTGCCAGCAGTCGCCAGGGGGAAAACAGGGTCGAGCAGTACTTC.

The J gene is TRBJ2-5, the V gene TRBV5-4, with D perhaps TRBD1 (5 bases). The CDR3 is 11 residues long. V lost 4 bases and J lost 10, with 11 bases in between. Per the germline V gene, CDR1 is SGHNT and CDR2 is YYREEE (reference sequence). This CDR3 is CASSQQDYQYF. DNA for the CDR3: TGTGCCAGCAGCCAACAGGATTACCAGTACTTC.

The V gene is TRBV29-1, the J gene TRBJ1-2; D gene uncertain. This CDR3 spans 13 amino acids. Trimming removed 4 bases from V and 6 bases from J, with 15 bases in between. Germline assignment: CDR1 SQVTM and CDR2 ANQGSEA. CDR3 sequence: CSVVGPVKNGYTF. The CDR3 region has the DNA TGCAGCGTTGTTGGCCCCGTCAAGAATGGCTACACCTTC.

The chain has TRBV30 and TRBJ1-1, with D possibly TRBD1 on 5 matching bases. CDR1 is GTSNPN and CDR2 is SVGIG in the germline V gene (reference sequence). The CDR3 is 11 amino acids. V was cut by 8 bases and J by 1 base, with 8 bases left in between. The CDR3 is CAGDRNTEAFF. For the CDR3, the DNA is TGTGCCGGAGACAGGAACACTGAAGCTTTCTTT.

This clone was seen only a few times. This chain uses TRBV28 with TRBJ1-2; D may be TRBD1 (5 bases). This CDR3 comprises 13 residues. Germline lookup yields CDR1 MDHEN and CDR2 SYDVKM. Trimming took 6 bases from V and 4 from J, leaving 12 bases between them. The CDR3 coding sequence is TGTGCCAGCAGCTGGGGGGGGACCTATGGCTACACCTTC. Amino acids: CASSWGGTYGYTF.

This clone has a handful of counts. The CDR3 bases are TGTGCCAGCAGCAGAGATAGTGAGCAGTTCTTC. It specifies CASSRDSEQFF. This chain uses TRBV5-6 with TRBJ2-1; D call uncertain. The CDR3 covers 11 residues. V lost 4 bases, J lost 9 bases, and 8 bases lay in between. CDR1 is SGHDT, CDR2 YYEEEE, per germline.

This chain joins TRBV7-9 and TRBJ1-2, with D hard to call. V lost 1 base to trimming and J lost 4 bases, with 16 bases between them. Germline lookup yields CDR1 SEHNR and CDR2 FQNEAQ (reference sequence). The CDR3 consists of 16 residues. The CDR3 reads CASSLVVTSAPYGYTF. DNA of the CDR3: TGTGCCAGCAGCTTAGTGGTGACTTCCGCGCCCTATGGCTACACCTTC.

The table lists this clone with a count of one. The chain combines TRBV2 with TRBJ1-3, with a possible D match to TRBD1 (6 bases). The CDR3 consists of 14 residues. In germline, CDR1 is SNHLY, CDR2 FYNNEI. V was cut by 3 bases and J by 3 bases, with 9 bases left in between. The CDR3 reads CASSDQGIGNTIYF. The CDR3 region has the DNA TGTGCCAGCAGTGACCAGGGGATTGGAAACACCATATATTTT.

V gene TRBV11-2 combines with J gene TRBJ2-5; 8 positions agree with TRBD2. The CDR3 is 15 amino acids. V was pared by 2 bases and J by 3 bases, with 5 bases of the junction left unmatched. Germline V gene lookup returns CDR1 SGHAT and CDR2 FQNNGV. The CDR3 loop is CASSLFGGAEETQYF. DNA for the CDR3: TGTGCCAGCAGCTTATTCGGGGGGGCAGAAGAGACCCAGTACTTC.

The chain employs TRBV7-3 and TRBJ2-5; tentatively, D is TRBD1 (5 bases). CDR1 SGHTA and CDR2 FQGTGA come from the germline V gene. The CDR3 contains 13 residues. Between the trimmed V and J ends, which lost 5 bases and 3 bases, there was a span of 10 bases. The CDR3 spells CASSVQEKETQYF. As DNA, the CDR3 is TGTGCCAGCAGCGTACAGGAGAAAGAGACCCAGTACTTC.

The CDR3 protein is CASSVAGGLNEKLFF. The CDR3 DNA is TGTGCCAGCAGCGTAGCAGGAGGGCTTAATGAAAAACTGTTTTTT. The J gene is TRBJ1-4, the V gene TRBV9; D gene ambiguous. The CDR3 spans 15 residues. V lost 0 bases and J lost 4, with 10 bases in between. Germline lookup yields CDR1 SGDLS and CDR2 YYNGEE.

This clone was counted between two and nine times. V usage is TRBV6-5 and J usage is TRBJ1-2; D is perhaps TRBD1 (6 bases). The CDR3 consists of 13 residues. Looked up from germline, CDR1 is MNHEY and CDR2 is SVGAGI. With 5 bases removed from V and 4 bases from J, the gap between germline ends came to 11 bases. The DNA of the CDR3 is TGTGCCAGCAGTAGGGACAATGGCTATGGCTACACCTTC. Translation: CASSRDNGYGYTF.

The chain combines TRBV5-1 with TRBJ2-3; no clear D. The germline V gene has CDR1 SGHRS and CDR2 YFSETQ. V was pared by 1 base and J by 4 bases, with 10 bases between. CDR3 length equals 14 residues. This chain's CDR3 is CASSLLPQADTQYF. CDR3 in DNA: TGCGCCAGCAGCTTGCTCCCCCAGGCAGATACGCAGTATTTT. Looking up the rest from reference TRBV5-1 and TRBJ2-3 gives the full variable domain: KAGVTQTPRYLIKTRGQQVTLSCSPISGHRSVSWYQQTPGQGLQFLFEYFSETQRNKGNFPGRFSGRQFSNSRSEMNVSTLELGDSALYLCASSLLPQADTQYFGPGTRLTVL.

This chain connects TRBV5-6 to TRBJ2-7, with TRBD2 matching over 11 bases. The CDR3 length is 15 residues. Trimming took 4 bases from V and 0 from J; bases not matched to a gene: 3. Germline-derived CDR1 and CDR2 are SGHDT and YYEEEE. CDR3 sequence: CASSTGTSGSYEQYF. CDR3 nucleotide sequence: TGTGCCAGCAGCACCGGGACTAGCGGCTCCTACGAGCAGTACTTC.

This clone turned up a few times. The genes are TRBV29-1 and TRBJ2-7; 14 bases line up with TRBD2. The CDR3 is 16 residues long. The trim removed 6 bases at V and 0 bases at J, leaving 7 bases unmatched. Germline CDR1 reads SQVTM; CDR2 reads ANQGSEA. This chain's CDR3 is CSVARLAGGSSYEQYF. The CDR3 DNA sequence: TGCAGCGTCGCAAGACTAGCGGGAGGGAGCTCCTACGAGCAGTACTTC.

A note on this clone: This specimen includes other DNA sequences encoding the same CDR3. This CDR3 reads CASSPPLQETQYF. CDR3 nucleotide sequence: TGTGCCAGCTCACCTCCCCTCCAAGAGACCCAGTACTTC. The chain combines TRBV18 with TRBJ2-5; the D is unclear. Trimming removed 3 bases at V and 1 base at J, with 6 bases between. This CDR3 region has 13 residues. The germline gives CDR1 KGHSH, CDR2 LQKENI.